A single sample gave rise to the 27 T cell receptor beta chains below, sequenced in a study of blood T cells in healthy people across ages. A second PCR of roughly 7 to 11 cycles used a sample-barcoded 5' primer and a J-beta primer mix. TCRdb reprocessed the 5' RACE reads with MiXCR, giving one entry per CDR3 protein. The data show 550,000 to 750,000 distinct CDR3 sequences, roughly 21% seen once. Sequencing was performed on blood. The receptor set was obtained from a man in his sixties or seventies in good health.

The chain uses TRBV12-3 or TRBV12-4 and TRBJ2-5; no definite D call. V lost 3 bases and J 7 bases, leaving 15 bases between the germline ends. The CDR3 runs to 14 residues. CDR3: CASSLRQPRGTQYF. In nucleotides, the CDR3 is TGTGCCAGCAGTTTGCGGCAGCCCAGAGGGACCCAGTACTTC.

With respect to this clonotype: Compared with germline, one end of the junction differs, possibly owing to a read error. The chain links TRBV30 to TRBJ2-1; D remains ambiguous. The CDR3 has 13 residues. Germline V gives CDR1 GTSNPN, CDR2 SVGIG (reference sequence). CDR3 DNA sequence: TGTGCCTGGAGTGAGGGTCCCTATAATGAGCAGTTCTTC. This gives the protein CAWSEGPYNEQFF.

The chain employs TRBV7-6 and TRBJ1-4, with D perhaps matching TRBD1 (5 bases). Germline-derived CDR1 and CDR2 are SGHVS and FNYEAQ. Between the trimmed V and J ends, which lost 5 bases and 0 bases, there was a span of 10 bases. The CDR3 totals 15 residues. In DNA, the CDR3 is TGTGCCAGCAGCCGCCAGACAGCAACTAATGAAAAACTGTTTTTT. It encodes CASSRQTATNEKLFF.

As DNA, the CDR3 is TGTGCCAGCAGGAAAGCGGGAGGGAATGAGCAGTACTTC. Amino acid sequence: CASRKAGGNEQYF. This sequence joins TRBV12-3 or TRBV12-4 and TRBJ2-7; 10 nucleotides match TRBD2. The CDR3 extends over 13 amino acids. The ends lost 6 bases at V and 7 bases at J; junction bases unmatched: 6.

The V call is TRBV24-1, the J call TRBJ2-5; the D gene could be TRBD1 or TRBD2 (5 bases each). Germline-derived CDR1 and CDR2 are KGHDR and SFDVKD. The CDR3 extends over 15 amino acids. V lost 3 bases and J lost 1, with 11 bases in between. The CDR3 bases are TGTGCCACCAGTGATGGGGGTACATCCCAAGAGACCCAGTACTTC. The encoded protein is CATSDGGTSQETQYF.

Only a few counts were recorded for this clonotype. The CDR3 nucleotides are TGCAGTGCTAGAAGAGCGGGAGTTGAAGATACGCAGTATTTT. Amino acid sequence: CSARRAGVEDTQYF. This rearrangement joins TRBV20-1 to TRBJ2-3; 8 bases are shared with TRBD2. There are 14 residues in the CDR3. Per germline, CDR1 DFQATT and CDR2 SNEGSKA (reference sequence). Losses at the gene ends were 2 bases for V and 5 bases for J; bases not matched to a gene: 6.

The V and J genes are TRBV6-5 and TRBJ1-6; the match to TRBD1 covers 9 bases. Germline assignment: CDR1 MNHEY and CDR2 SVGAGI. CDR3 size: 16 residues. Losses at the gene ends were 4 bases for V and 8 bases for J; bases not matched to a gene: 9. The CDR3 nucleotides are TGTGCCAGCAGTTTCTCGGTCCGGGACAGGGATTCACCCCTCCACTTT. Translating it yields CASSFSVRDRDSPLHF.

In its sample, this clonotype was seen a few times. The gene calls are TRBV7-3 and TRBJ2-2; D may be TRBD2 (6 bases). CDR1 and CDR2 from the germline V gene are SGHTA and FQGTGA. V shed 8 bases and J shed 4 bases, with 11 bases lying between them. The CDR3 length is 13 residues. In DNA form, the CDR3 reads TGTGCCAGCGGGAGTAGCGGCACCGGGGAGCTGTTTTTT. Its translation is CASGSSGTGELFF.

The rearrangement uses TRBV7-2 and TRBJ2-7; D gene ambiguous. With 6 bases removed from V and 0 bases from J, the gap between germline ends came to 12 bases. The germline V gene encodes CDR1 SGHTA and CDR2 FQGNSA. This CDR3 has 14 residues. CDR3: CASRLRTSSYEQYF. As DNA, the CDR3 is TGTGCCAGCAGACTTCGGACCAGCTCCTACGAGCAGTACTTC.

This clonotype was observed a few times. The chain carries TRBV28 and TRBJ1-4; no clear D gene. V gave up 5 bases and J gave up 14 bases, with 21 bases separating them. The CDR3 has 14 residues. Germline V gene lookup returns CDR1 MDHEN and CDR2 SYDVKM. For the CDR3, the DNA is TGTGCCAGCAGTCCCCCGCCCAGGACGCTTTTCCTGTTTTTT. It translates to CASSPPPRTLFLFF.

In this sample, this clonotype turned up a few times. The V call is TRBV6-6, the J call TRBJ2-1; TRBD2 agrees at 9 bases. Germline values: CDR1 MNHNY, CDR2 SVGAGI (reference sequence). The CDR3 extends over 15 amino acids. With 6 bases clipped from V and 2 bases from J, the junction kept 5 bases outside the gene matches. Written as DNA, the CDR3 is TGTGCCAGCAGAGTAGCGGGAGAAACCTACAATGAGCAGTTCTTC. Protein sequence: CASRVAGETYNEQFF.

The V gene is TRBV20-1, the J gene TRBJ1-1; D remains unclear. CDR1 and CDR2 from the germline V gene are DFQATT and SNEGSKA (reference sequence). With 6 bases removed from V and 0 bases from J, the gap between germline ends came to 11 bases. CDR3 size: 13 residues. CDR3 nucleotide sequence: TGCAGTGCGGGTGGGAGTATGAACACTGAAGCTTTCTTT. Translating gives CSAGGSMNTEAFF.

The sample holds many counts of this clonotype. The DNA for the CDR3 is TGCAGCGCCGGGCGGGGACATTCCTACGAGCAGTACTTC. It is translated as CSAGRGHSYEQYF. The chain carries TRBV29-1 and TRBJ2-7; perhaps D is TRBD1 or TRBD2 (6 bases each). In germline, CDR1 is SQVTM, CDR2 ANQGSEA. V lost 7 bases and J lost 1, with 14 bases in between. The CDR3 totals 13 residues.

This clonotype was picked up a small number of times. The chain uses TRBV14 and TRBJ2-5; a possible D gene is TRBD2 (6 bases). The V end lost 2 bases, the J end lost 4 bases, and 14 bases lay between the germline ends. CDR1 SGHDN and CDR2 FVKESK come from the germline V gene. The CDR3 is 15 residues long. CDR3 in amino acids: CASSQKGTSSETQYF. In nucleotides, the CDR3 is TGTGCCAGCAGCCAAAAAGGGACTTCCTCAGAGACCCAGTACTTC.

In its sample, this clonotype was seen a few times. A read error may produce the germline difference seen at one junction end. This sequence joins TRBV20-1 and TRBJ2-7; 12 bases fit TRBD2. CDR1 DFQATT and CDR2 SNEGSKA come from the germline V gene (reference sequence). CDR3 length: 15 residues. The CDR3 is CGASTSGSVAYEQYF. The DNA of the CDR3 is TGCGGTGCTTCGACTAGCGGGAGTGTCGCCTACGAGCAGTACTTC.

This clonotype was observed a few times. The chain recombines TRBV27 with TRBJ2-3; D gene uncertain. Trimming stripped 4 bases from V and 2 bases from J, with 4 bases between. The CDR3 is 12 residues long. Germline-derived CDR1 and CDR2 are MNHEY and SMNVEV (reference sequence). CDR3 amino acids: CASSSITDTQYF. For the CDR3, the DNA is TGTGCCAGCAGTTCGATCACAGATACGCAGTATTTT.

The gene calls are TRBV5-1 and TRBJ2-7; the D is unclear. Germline assignment: CDR1 SGHRS and CDR2 YFSETQ. The CDR3 covers 12 residues. V was pared by 0 bases and J by 5 bases, with 6 bases between. The CDR3 nucleotides are TGCGCCAGCAGCTTGGAATTAGACGAGCAGTACTTC. Amino acid sequence: CASSLELDEQYF.

The chain uses TRBV5-1 and TRBJ2-5; 7 nucleotides line up with TRBD2. CDR1 is SGHRS and CDR2 is YFSETQ in the germline V gene. V trimming: 4 bases; J trimming: 5 bases; junction bases outside the gene matches: 11. This CDR3 is built from 15 residues. The CDR3: CASSAGDGAQETQYF. In DNA form, the CDR3 reads TGCGCCAGCAGCGCGGGAGATGGGGCCCAGGAGACCCAGTACTTC.

The chain combines TRBV28 with TRBJ2-5, with 12 bases matching TRBD2. The V and J ends lost 4 bases and 1 base, in that order; junction bases with no gene match: 4. This CDR3 comprises 16 residues. Germline V CDR1 and CDR2: MDHEN, SYDVKM. CDR3 amino acids: CASSSRTSGTQETQYF. CDR3 in DNA: TGTGCCAGCAGTTCGCGGACTAGCGGGACCCAAGAGACCCAGTACTTC.

The rearrangement links TRBV29-1 to TRBJ2-5; D unclear. This CDR3 is built from 14 residues. The V gene's germline CDR1 is SQVTM and CDR2 ANQGSEA. V was cut by 1 base and J by 3 bases, with 12 bases left in between. The DNA of the CDR3 is TGCAGCGTTGAAGGGGAAGTGGCGGAAGAGACCCAGTACTTC. It specifies CSVEGEVAEETQYF.

Only a few counts were recorded for this clonotype. This sequence joins TRBV7-9 and TRBJ2-7; 7 bases match TRBD1. CDR1 and CDR2 from the germline V gene are SEHNR and FQNEAQ (reference sequence). CDR3 length equals 17 residues. V trimming: 5 bases; J trimming: 9 bases; junction bases outside the gene matches: 22. The CDR3 is CASSNTGTAHLRPAQYF. Here the CDR3 DNA reads TGTGCCAGCAGCAATACAGGGACAGCTCACCTCCGGCCTGCGCAGTACTTC.

The chain has TRBV5-5 and TRBJ1-3; 7 bases are shared with TRBD1. The CDR3 has 16 amino acids. Germline V gives CDR1 SGHKS, CDR2 YYEKEE (reference sequence). The V segment lost 4 bases and the J segment 0 bases; nucleotides outside the gene matches: 7. The CDR3 sequence is CASSPAGGASGNTIYF. In DNA, the CDR3 is TGTGCCAGCAGCCCCGCAGGGGGTGCCTCTGGAAACACCATATATTTT.

This clonotype occurred many times. The chain has TRBV29-1 and TRBJ2-1, with 10 bases that match TRBD2. After removal of 5 bases from V and 5 bases from J, the junction contained 9 bases not matched to a gene. Germline V lookup: CDR1 SQVTM, CDR2 ANQGSEA. This CDR3 spans 15 amino acids. The CDR3 DNA follows: TGCAGCGTTACCGGGACTAGCGCGAGAGACAATGAGCAGTTCTTC. Its translation is CSVTGTSARDNEQFF.

This clonotype was picked up a small number of times. The genes are TRBV20-1 and TRBJ2-3, with 9 nucleotides matching TRBD2. The CDR3 sequence is 15 residues long. Germline CDR1 reads DFQATT; CDR2 reads SNEGSKA (reference sequence). V shed 3 bases, J shed 5 bases, and the junction held 9 bases outside the gene matches. The CDR3 loop is CSASFFAGGGDTQYF. The CDR3 nucleotides read TGCAGTGCTAGCTTCTTTGCGGGAGGGGGAGATACGCAGTATTTT.

This clonotype was recorded at least ten times. This chain connects TRBV7-8 to TRBJ2-1; D perhaps matches TRBD2 (5 bases). Deletions cut 6 bases from V and 3 bases from J, with 12 bases between. The length of the CDR3 is 14 residues. Germline V CDR1 and CDR2: SGHVS, FQNEAQ. This chain's CDR3 is CASSGSRHYNEQFF. Written as DNA, the CDR3 is TGTGCCAGCAGTGGGAGCAGGCACTACAATGAGCAGTTCTTC.

This clonotype was recorded a few times. This rearrangement joins TRBV7-6 to TRBJ1-1, with TRBD1 identical over 10 bases. The CDR3 has 14 amino acids. With 6 bases clipped from V and 4 bases from J, the junction kept 5 bases outside the gene matches. Germline CDR1 and CDR2: SGHVS and FNYEAQ. The CDR3 DNA sequence: TGTGCCAGCAGATCCGGGACAGGGGCCACTGAAGCTTTCTTT. It codes for CASRSGTGATEAFF. Variable domain in full (rest from reference TRBV7-6 and TRBJ1-1): GAGVSQSPRYKVTKRGQDVALRCDPISGHVSLYWYRQALGQGPEFLTYFNYEAQQDKSGLPNDRFSAERPEGSISTLTIQRTEQRDSAMYRCASRSGTGATEAFFGQGTRLTVV.

This clonotype was detected once. J is TRBJ2-5 and V is TRBV20-1; no clear D gene. The DNA matches TRBJ2-1 better at its end, which makes the J call doubtful. Germline lookup yields CDR1 DFQATT and CDR2 SNEGSKA (reference sequence). This CDR3 has 15 amino acids. DNA for the CDR3: TGCAGTGCTAGTGAGGTGGGGTCCCCCTCCAATGAGCAGTTCTTC. Amino acids: CSASEVGSPSNEQFF.